This TCR beta chain was sequenced in a study of identical twins. Deletions cut 1 base from V and 6 bases from J, with 7 bases between. The CDR3 covers 13 residues. Looked up from germline, CDR1 is MNHNS and CDR2 is SASEGT. This clonotype was counted a few times. Addition of a universal primer site occurred through template switching, and cDNA carried unique molecular identifiers. TCRdb analysed the 5' RACE reads with MiXCR anew, one entry per CDR3 protein. This sample has about 460,000 distinct CDR3 sequences, with approximately 15% found just once. The data also belong to a second study, concerning yellow fever vaccine responses in identical twins. Per that paper: On the reported evidence, twins' vaccine T cell responses seemed partly convergent and partly personalized.

The sample was CD4+ T cells sorted from blood. The TCR sequence derives from a woman aged 18 to 35 in good health. The gene calls are TRBV6-1 and TRBJ1-5; D is undetermined. DNA for the CDR3: TGTGCCAGCAGTGAAGTCCGAGGTCAGCCCCAGCATTTT. Amino acids: CASSEVRGQPQHF.